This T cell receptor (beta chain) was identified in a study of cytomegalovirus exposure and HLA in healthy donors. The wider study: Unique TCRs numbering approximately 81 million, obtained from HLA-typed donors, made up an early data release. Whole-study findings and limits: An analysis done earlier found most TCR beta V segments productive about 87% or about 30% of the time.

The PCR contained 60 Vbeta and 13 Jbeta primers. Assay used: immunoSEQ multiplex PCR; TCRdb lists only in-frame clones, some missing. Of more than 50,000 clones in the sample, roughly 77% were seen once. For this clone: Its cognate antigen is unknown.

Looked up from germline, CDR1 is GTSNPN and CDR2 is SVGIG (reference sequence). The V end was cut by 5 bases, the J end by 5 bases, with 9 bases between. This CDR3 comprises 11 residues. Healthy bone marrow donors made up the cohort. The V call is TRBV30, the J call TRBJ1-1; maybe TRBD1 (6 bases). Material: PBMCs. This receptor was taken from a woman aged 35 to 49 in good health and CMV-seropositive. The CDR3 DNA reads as TGTGCCTGGGACAGGTCGACTGAAGCTTTCTTT. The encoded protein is CAWDRSTEAFF. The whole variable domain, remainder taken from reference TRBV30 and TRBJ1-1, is SQTIHQWPATLVQPVGSPLSLECTVEGTSNPNLYWYRQAAGRGLQLLFYSVGIGQISSEVPQNLSASRPQDRQFILSSKKLLLSDSGFYLCAWDRSTEAFFGQGTRLTVV.